One and the same sample provided the 7 T cell receptor beta chains below, sequenced in a study of radiotherapy plus CTLA-4 blockade in lung cancer. Here immunoSEQ multiplex PCR was the method, and the copy in TCRdb shows in-frame clones only, minus some. The data show approximately 85,000 clones, with about 83% seen just once and 13% to 15% held by the top ten. Specimen: peripheral blood, collected from a patient treated with radiotherapy plus ipilimumab. The origin of the receptors is a human donor with non-small cell lung cancer that progressed on radiotherapy plus ipilimumab.

The chain uses TRBV2 and TRBJ1-5; D perhaps matches TRBD1 (5 bases). The CDR3 extends over 15 amino acids. Trimming shortened V by 6 bases and J by 0 bases, and 12 bases separated the two germline ends. The germline gives CDR1 SNHLY, CDR2 FYNNEI. CDR3 DNA: TGTGCCAGCAGCGTTCAAGGGGTTAGCAATCAGCCCCAGCATTTT. This translates into CASSVQGVSNQPQHF.

The chain employs TRBV28 and TRBJ2-5; 10 nucleotides match TRBD1. The V segment lost 6 bases and the J segment 4 bases; nucleotides outside the gene matches: 8. The germline gives CDR1 MDHEN, CDR2 SYDVKM. This CDR3 comprises 15 residues. The CDR3 sequence is CASSLPGQGRETQYF. CDR3 DNA sequence: TGTGCCAGCAGCCTCCCGGGACAGGGGAGAGAGACCCAGTACTTC.

The gene calls are TRBV5-1 and TRBJ2-7; D assignment may be TRBD1 or TRBD2 (7 bases each). Per the germline V gene, CDR1 is SGHRS and CDR2 is YFSETQ. The ends were cut back, 4 bases at V and 6 bases at J, with 17 bases in the middle. The CDR3 sequence is 14 residues long. The CDR3 DNA follows: TGCGCCAGCAGCACCCAGGGGGGAGGGGGCGAGCAGTACTTC. This encodes CASSTQGGGGEQYF.

The chain couples TRBV19 to TRBJ2-2; 8 bases match TRBD1. Germline V gives CDR1 LNHDA, CDR2 SQIVND (reference sequence). CDR3 length equals 15 residues. The junction had 7 bases not matched to a gene; V was cut back by 6 bases and J by 4 bases. Here the CDR3 reads CASRSGGAGTGELFF. CDR3 bases: TGTGCCAGTAGATCAGGGGGCGCTGGCACCGGGGAGCTGTTTTTT.

V usage is TRBV9 and J usage is TRBJ2-1, with 8 bases that match TRBD2. CDR1 and CDR2 (germline): SGDLS, YYNGEE. The CDR3 totals 16 residues. V shed 0 bases, J shed 2 bases, and the junction held 4 bases outside the gene matches. Here the CDR3 DNA reads TGTGCCAGCAGCGTAGCCGGACTAGCCCCCTACAATGAGCAGTTCTTC. Amino acid sequence: CASSVAGLAPYNEQFF.

This clone has a handful of counts. This rearrangement joins TRBV20-1 to TRBJ2-1; D remains ambiguous. Germline lookup yields CDR1 DFQATT and CDR2 SNEGSKA (reference sequence). The CDR3 extends over 11 amino acids. Trimming shortened V by 0 bases and J by 11 bases, and 8 bases separated the two germline ends. CDR3 in DNA: TGCAGTGCTAGAGATATGGCGCAGCAGTTCTTC. Protein: CSARDMAQQFF.

The chain uses TRBV7-8 and TRBJ2-7; TRBD2 matches at 8 bases. This CDR3 has 14 amino acids. The germline V gene encodes CDR1 SGHVS and CDR2 FQNEAQ. V lost 6 bases to trimming and J lost 4 bases; unmatched junction nucleotides: 8. The CDR3 region is CASSNTGLGYEQYF. DNA for the CDR3: TGTGCCAGCAGTAACACGGGACTAGGTTACGAGCAGTACTTC. The variable domain in full, with the rest retrieved from reference TRBV7-8 and TRBJ2-7, is GAGVSQSPRYKVAKRGQDVALRCDPISGHVSLFWYQQALGQGPEFLTYFQNEAQLDKSGLPSDRFFAERPEGSVSTLKIQRTQQEDSAVYLCASSNTGLGYEQYFGPGTRLTVT.